The next 13 T cell receptor beta chains were all read from a single sample in a study of Graves' ophthalmopathy and Graves' hyperthyroidism. RNA served as the template for amplifying TCR beta CDR3 regions. Second-round multiplex PCR came after a first-round RT-PCR that employed HTBI primers. TCRdb re-derived calls from the multiplex PCR reads in MiXCR, one entry per CDR3 protein. The table shows roughly 610,000 distinct CDR3 sequences, with 20% to 25% occurring only once. The source material was peripheral blood. The receptors shown here come from a woman younger than 30 with stable Graves' hyperthyroidism. Some clones in this sample may be carry-over from other donors' samples.

This clonotype was observed at least ten times. The V gene is TRBV11-1, the J gene TRBJ1-1; perhaps TRBD1 as D (5 bases). The CDR3 length is 16 residues. Germline CDR1 SGHAT, CDR2 FQDESV (reference sequence). V lost 3 bases, J lost 3 bases, and 17 bases lay in between. The CDR3: CASSLRQEKGDTEAFF. The DNA for the CDR3 is TGTGCCAGCAGCTTGAGACAAGAAAAAGGGGACACTGAAGCTTTCTTT.

CDR3: CASSSWTSGASYEQYF. The CDR3 nucleotides are TGCGCCAGCAGCTCCTGGACTAGCGGGGCCTCCTACGAGCAGTACTTC. The chain has TRBV5-1 and TRBJ2-7; TRBD2 matches at 12 bases. The CDR3 sequence is 16 residues long. The J segment lost 0 bases and the V segment lost 3 bases, leaving 4 bases of the junction unmatched. Germline V gene sequence: CDR1 SGHRS, CDR2 YFSETQ.

Only a few counts were recorded for this clonotype. Here the CDR3 reads CASSFREAKNIQYF. The CDR3 DNA is TGTGCCAGCAGTTTTAGGGAAGCCAAAAACATTCAGTACTTC. This chain joins TRBV12-3 or TRBV12-4 and TRBJ2-4; D is unresolved. The CDR3 length is 14 residues. Trimming removed 3 bases from V and 0 bases from J, with 6 bases in between.

In this sample, this clonotype turned up many times. The J gene is TRBJ2-2, the V gene TRBV6-2 or TRBV6-3, with TRBD1 matching 7 bases. The CDR3 consists of 15 residues. V lost 6 bases, J lost 5 bases, and 9 bases stayed unmatched. From germline, CDR1 is MNHEY and CDR2 SVGEGT. The chain's CDR3 is CASREHRGLTGELFF. Written as DNA, the CDR3 is TGTGCCAGCAGGGAACACAGGGGATTGACCGGGGAGCTGTTTTTT.

The chain carries TRBV4-2 and TRBJ2-7, with 11 bases matching TRBD2. V shed 2 bases, J shed 3 bases, and the junction held 3 bases outside the gene matches. The CDR3 is made up of 15 amino acids. Germline CDR1 and CDR2: LGHNA and YNFKEQ. The CDR3 DNA is TGTGCCAGCAGCCAATTTCTAGCGGGGGGCTACGAGCAGTACTTC. It encodes CASSQFLAGGYEQYF.

The gene calls are TRBV30 and TRBJ2-7, with D possibly TRBD1 on 6 matching bases. Trimming removed 2 bases from V and 1 base from J, with 12 bases in between. The CDR3 is made up of 14 amino acids. The germline gives CDR1 GTSNPN, CDR2 SVGIG (reference sequence). The CDR3 sequence is CAWSPDSYSYEQYF. In DNA, the CDR3 is TGTGCCTGGAGTCCGGACAGCTATTCCTACGAGCAGTACTTC.

The sample holds many counts of this clonotype. In nucleotides, the CDR3 is TGTGCCTGGAGTGTAGTGGAGGAGACAGGGCGGGGATCACCCCTCCACTTT. The encoded protein is CAWSVVEETGRGSPLHF. This sequence joins TRBV30 and TRBJ1-6; 7 bases are a match to TRBD1. The CDR3 has 17 amino acids. The germline CDR1 and CDR2 sequences are GTSNPN and SVGIG (reference sequence). V lost 0 bases and J lost 10; bases outside the gene matches: 15. Combining the CDR3 with reference TRBV30 and TRBJ1-6 gives the whole variable domain SQTIHQWPATLVQPVGSPLSLECTVEGTSNPNLYWYRQAAGRGLQLLFYSVGIGQISSEVPQNLSASRPQDRQFILSSKKLLLSDSGFYLCAWSVVEETGRGSPLHFGNGTRLTVT.

Many counts were recorded for this clonotype. The chain uses TRBV20-1 and TRBJ2-7, with 9 positions matching TRBD2. Germline V lookup: CDR1 DFQATT, CDR2 SNEGSKA (reference sequence). The CDR3 spans 15 residues. The V segment lost 3 bases and the J segment 1 base; nucleotides outside the gene matches: 7. CDR3 sequence: CSARTAGGLSYEQYF. The CDR3, as DNA: TGCAGTGCTAGGACCGCGGGAGGGCTTTCCTACGAGCAGTACTTC.

This clonotype was recorded at least ten times. The gene calls are TRBV11-2 and TRBJ2-7, with a weak D call TRBD2 (6 bases). The CDR3 is 14 amino acids. V lost 3 bases and J lost 10, with 19 bases in between. CDR1 SGHAT and CDR2 FQNNGV come from the germline V gene. In DNA, the CDR3 is TGTGCCAGCAGCTTTGACCAGGGAGGCCCGCCTCAGTACTTC. Protein: CASSFDQGGPPQYF.

This clonotype was counted many times. The V call is TRBV15, the J call TRBJ1-5, with no clear D. The V and J ends lost 7 bases and 4 bases respectively, with 17 bases between them. CDR3 length equals 15 residues. Germline V gene data show CDR1 as LNHNV and CDR2 as YYDKDF (reference sequence). This CDR3 is CATTLDARTNQPQHF. The DNA of the CDR3 is TGTGCCACCACACTTGACGCTAGAACAAATCAGCCCCAGCATTTT.

The chain joins TRBV5-1 to TRBJ1-1; 9 bases agree with TRBD1. Per the germline V gene, CDR1 is SGHRS and CDR2 is YFSETQ. CDR3 size: 13 residues. J was trimmed by 7 bases and V by 2 bases; bases with no gene match: 3. In DNA form, the CDR3 reads TGCGCCAGCAGCTTAGGGACAGGGTATGAAGCTTTCTTT. This sequence encodes CASSLGTGYEAFF.

This clonotype was seen repeatedly, ten times or more. The gene calls are TRBV12-3 or TRBV12-4 and TRBJ1-5; D is unresolved. The CDR3 covers 15 residues. The ends were cut back, 2 bases at V and 6 bases at J, with 14 bases in the middle. The CDR3, as DNA: TGTGCCAGCAGTTTAAAGGTTCGGGATCCTCAGCCCCAGCATTTT. It is translated as CASSLKVRDPQPQHF.

The chain employs TRBV28 and TRBJ1-1; D remains ambiguous. This CDR3 has 14 amino acids. CDR1 is MDHEN, CDR2 SYDVKM, per germline. Deletions cut 6 bases from V and 1 base from J, with 12 bases between. DNA of the CDR3: TGTGCCAGCAGATATTATACCCGGAACACTGAAGCTTTCTTT. It encodes CASRYYTRNTEAFF.